This T cell receptor beta chain was documented in a study of cytomegalovirus exposure and HLA in healthy donors. This donor's CMV serostatus is unrecorded. The germline V gene has CDR1 KGHSH and CDR2 LQKENI. CDR3 length equals 14 residues. Trimming cost V 2 bases and J 0 bases, with 5 bases left between them. This clone has a single count. Its cognate antigen is unknown. Notes on the study in general: Analysis was carried out at a later point, and it linked a missense DCLRE1C variant to TCR beta V- and J-gene trimming. Presence/absence results assume similar sequencing depth per donor, which may not hold. Reports credit the classifier with highly specific, highly sensitive diagnosis of cytomegalovirus status.

Primers for the PCR totalled 60 Vbeta and 13 Jbeta. Sequencing was performed with immunoSEQ multiplex PCR; in TCRdb, only in-frame clones are kept and a portion is missing. The repertoire holds around 90,000 clones, 60% to 65% seen once, with approximately 2.2% in the top ten. The chain uses TRBV18 and TRBJ1-5; D call uncertain. This clonotype was sampled from a human donor in good health. The sample taken for sequencing was PBMCs. The CDR3 sequence is CASSPTSSNQPQHF. The CDR3 DNA is TGTGCCAGCTCACCAACTAGTAGCAATCAGCCCCAGCATTTT.